These T cell receptor beta chains were read from a single sample in a study of blood T cell repertoires in COVID-19. Method: immunoSEQ multiplex PCR; TCRdb's copy keeps in-frame clones and lacks some. The data contain around 120,000 clones, nearly 90% of them singletons. The sample was peripheral blood. These TCRs come from a woman in her sixties or seventies with COVID-19, enrolled during active disease. The CDR3 runs from the conserved cysteine through the conserved F or W.

TRBV7-2 | CASSLAFDRVHSYEQYF
TRBV6-2/TRBV6-3 | CASSPRQSSYEQYF
TRBV19 | CASSISSGKGNTIYF
TRBV4-1 | CASSQPRQGSGKLFF
TRBV5-4 | CASSLVAGANVLTF
TRBV2 | CASSASGATQYF
TRBV23-1 | CASSQSKGVTCYSNQPQHF
TRBV5-4 | CASSQGQAKGEQYF
TRBV5-1 | CASSLTGTATGELFF
TRBV3-1/TRBV3-2 | CASSHRGADSTDTQYF
TRBV5-1 | CASSGDSGDTQYF
TRBV7-6 | CASSLQGTVQYF
TRBV12-5 | CASGFGTVNSPLHF
TRBV5-1 | CATGPQTGPSGYTF
TRBV7-8 | CASSLGTSGGSHSYEQYF
TRBV7-3 | CASSLSGRSTGELFF
TRBV9 | CASSPGQGPIYEQYF
TRBV18 | CASSPRGSYEQYF
TRBV3-1/TRBV3-2 | CASSQMDRLGEQYF
TRBV3-1/TRBV3-2 | CASSPTPGTSGAYNEQFF
TRBV7-2 | CASRVETNEKLFF
TRBV6-2/TRBV6-3 | CASSIQGRSGANVLTF
TRBV9 | CASSPGRSTNEKLFF
TRBV7-2 | CASSSGTGGLRGYTF
TRBV25-1 | CASSPRVAGITPDTQYF
TRBV5-1 | CASMVKLTGELFF
TRBV3-1/TRBV3-2 | CASSQGHSGNTEAFF
TRBV2 | CASSDYYSNTGELFF
TRBV5-6 | CASSNDRWASTDTQYF
TRBV7-3 | CASSLARHTNEQFF
TRBV7-2 | CASSPRLAASTDTQYF
TRBV3-1/TRBV3-2 | CASSRGLGQGRANVLTF
TRBV7-6 | CASSPRTNQETQYF
TRBV5-1 | CASSPRAGSGEVYEQYF
TRBV11-1 | CASSPRGTSEKTQYF
TRBV19 | CASSIGLGDQYF
TRBV7-3 | CASSLMAGEDTQYF
TRBV15 | CATSRGLDTQYF
TRBV2 | CASSDLRGTDTQYF
TRBV6-5 | CASSRGSSYNEQFF
TRBV2 | CASSVPTLGRHRVGDTQYF
TRBV2 | CASSDAGTAYEQYF
TRBV9 | CASSLGTVSGNTIYF
TRBV7-2 | CASSSREGWDGYTF
TRBV6-2/TRBV6-3 | CASSYSNYGVSYNEQFF
TRBV9 | CASSTRTGAVGNYGYTF
TRBV19 | CASSLNPGTAINSPLHF
TRBV5-1 | CASSRVAANTGELFF
TRBV6-4 | CASSDQASNYGYTF
TRBV6-5 | CASSQLAAGTGELFF
TRBV19 | CASSTRRDRGWDTEAFF
TRBV29-1 | CSVNRGPYEQYF
TRBV6-5 | CASSYLPSTDTQYF
TRBV4-3 | CASSQDQGRGYEQYF
TRBV9 | CASSPRGAYGYTF